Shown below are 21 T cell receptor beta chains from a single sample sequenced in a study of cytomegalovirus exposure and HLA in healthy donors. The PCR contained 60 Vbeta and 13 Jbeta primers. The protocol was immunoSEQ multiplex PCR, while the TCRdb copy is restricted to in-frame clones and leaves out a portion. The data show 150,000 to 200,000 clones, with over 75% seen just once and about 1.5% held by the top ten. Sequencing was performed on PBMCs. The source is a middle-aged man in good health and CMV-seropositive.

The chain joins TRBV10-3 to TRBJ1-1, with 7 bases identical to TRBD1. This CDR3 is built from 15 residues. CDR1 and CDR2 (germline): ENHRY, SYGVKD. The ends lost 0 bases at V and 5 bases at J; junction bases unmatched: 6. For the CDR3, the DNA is TGTGCCATCAGTGAGTCTAGGGGGCGAGGGACTGAAGCTTTCTTT. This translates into CAISESRGRGTEAFF.

CDR3 protein: CASSRTGNEQFF. The CDR3 nucleotides are TGTGCCAGCTCACGCACGGGCAATGAGCAGTTCTTC. The chain couples TRBV18 to TRBJ2-1; D not certain. The CDR3 length is 12 residues. The germline CDR1 and CDR2 sequences are KGHSH and LQKENI. V was shortened by 4 bases and J by 6 bases, with 7 bases between the two germline ends. Based on the CDR3 plus reference TRBV18 and TRBJ2-1, the full variable domain is NAGVMQNPRHLVRRRGQEARLRCSPMKGHSHVYWYRQLPEEGLKFMVYLQKENIIDESGMPKERFSAEFPKEGPSILRIQQVVRGDSAAYFCASSRTGNEQFFGPGTRLTVL.

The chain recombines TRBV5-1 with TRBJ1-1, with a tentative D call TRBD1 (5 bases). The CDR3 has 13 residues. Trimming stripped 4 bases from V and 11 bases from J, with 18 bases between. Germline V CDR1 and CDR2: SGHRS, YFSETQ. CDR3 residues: CASSGWGVGDAFF. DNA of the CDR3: TGCGCCAGCAGCGGTTGGGGGGTCGGTGACGCTTTCTTT. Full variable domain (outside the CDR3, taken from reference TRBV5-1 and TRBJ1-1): KAGVTQTPRYLIKTRGQQVTLSCSPISGHRSVSWYQQTPGQGLQFLFEYFSETQRNKGNFPGRFSGRQFSNSRSEMNVSTLELGDSALYLCASSGWGVGDAFFGQGTRLTVV.

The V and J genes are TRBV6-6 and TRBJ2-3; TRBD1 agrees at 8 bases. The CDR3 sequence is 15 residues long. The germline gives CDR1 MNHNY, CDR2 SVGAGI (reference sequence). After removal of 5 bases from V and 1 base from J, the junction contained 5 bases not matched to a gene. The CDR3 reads CASSRRGQGTDTQYF. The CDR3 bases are TGTGCCAGCAGTAGAAGGGGACAGGGCACAGATACGCAGTATTTT.

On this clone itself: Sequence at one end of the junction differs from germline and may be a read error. CDR3 sequence: CASSFGLSGPSIF. CDR3 sequence (DNA): TGTGCCAGCAGCTTCGGACTTAGCGGGCCCTCGATCTTC. The chain is built from TRBV7-2 and TRBJ2-1; 7 positions agree with TRBD2. The CDR3 spans 13 residues. CDR1 and CDR2 from the germline V gene are SGHTA and FQGNSA.

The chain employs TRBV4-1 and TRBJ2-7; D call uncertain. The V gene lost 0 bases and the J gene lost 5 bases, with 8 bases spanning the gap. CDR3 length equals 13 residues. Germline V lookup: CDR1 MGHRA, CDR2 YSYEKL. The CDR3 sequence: CASSQDSRDEQYF. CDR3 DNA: TGCGCCAGCAGCCAAGATAGCCGGGACGAGCAGTACTTC.

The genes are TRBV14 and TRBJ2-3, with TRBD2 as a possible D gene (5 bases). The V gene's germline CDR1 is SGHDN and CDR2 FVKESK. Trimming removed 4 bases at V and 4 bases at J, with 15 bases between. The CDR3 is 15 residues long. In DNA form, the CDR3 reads TGTGCCAGCAGCCCTCCGGGAACCCCGTCAGATACGCAGTATTTT. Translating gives CASSPPGTPSDTQYF.

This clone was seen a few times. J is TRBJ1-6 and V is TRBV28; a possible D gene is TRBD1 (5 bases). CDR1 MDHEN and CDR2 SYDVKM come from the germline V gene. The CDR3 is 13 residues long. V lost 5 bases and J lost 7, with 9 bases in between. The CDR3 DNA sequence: TGTGCCAGCAGTCCCCAGGGAAATTCACCCCTCCACTTT. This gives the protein CASSPQGNSPLHF.

CDR3 nucleotide sequence: TGTGCCAGCAGTTTACTAGACAGGGCAATTGGTAGCAATCAGCCCCAGCATTTT. Translation: CASSLLDRAIGSNQPQHF. The chain employs TRBV28 and TRBJ1-5; 7 bases line up with TRBD1. This CDR3 region has 18 residues. V dropped 2 bases and J dropped 0; count of bases not matched to a gene: 10. Germline V gives CDR1 MDHEN, CDR2 SYDVKM. Full variable domain (outside the CDR3, taken from reference TRBV28 and TRBJ1-5): DVKVTQSSRYLVKRTGEKVFLECVQDMDHENMFWYRQDPGLGLRLIYFSYDVKMKEKGDIPEGYSVSREKKERFSLILESASTNQTSMYLCASSLLDRAIGSNQPQHFGDGTRLSIL.

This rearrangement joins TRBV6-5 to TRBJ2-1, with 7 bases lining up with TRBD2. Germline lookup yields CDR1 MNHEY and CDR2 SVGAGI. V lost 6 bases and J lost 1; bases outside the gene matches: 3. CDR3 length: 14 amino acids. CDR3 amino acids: CASSGRQSYNEQFF. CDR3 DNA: TGTGCCAGCAGCGGGAGGCAATCCTACAATGAGCAGTTCTTC.

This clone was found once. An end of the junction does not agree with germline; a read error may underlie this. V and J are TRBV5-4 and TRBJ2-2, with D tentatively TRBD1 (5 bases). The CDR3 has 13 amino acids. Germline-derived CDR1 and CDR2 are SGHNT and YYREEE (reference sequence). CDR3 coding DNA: TGTGCCAGCAGATTGGACATCCCCGGGGAGCTGTTTTTT. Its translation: CASRLDIPGELFF.

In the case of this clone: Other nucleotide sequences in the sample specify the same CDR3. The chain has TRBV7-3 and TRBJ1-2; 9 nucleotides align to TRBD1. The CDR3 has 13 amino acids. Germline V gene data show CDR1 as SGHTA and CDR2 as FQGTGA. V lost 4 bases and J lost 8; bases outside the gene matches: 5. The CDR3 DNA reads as TGTGCCAGCAGCTCGGACAGGGGCGGAGGCTACACCTTC. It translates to CASSSDRGGGYTF.

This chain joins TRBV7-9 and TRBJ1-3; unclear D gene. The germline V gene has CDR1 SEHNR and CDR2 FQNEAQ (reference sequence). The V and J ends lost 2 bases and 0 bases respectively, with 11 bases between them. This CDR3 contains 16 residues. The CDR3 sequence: CASSLFFSSSGNTIYF. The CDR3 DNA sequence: TGTGCCAGCAGCTTATTCTTCTCCAGCTCTGGAAACACCATATATTTT.

The CDR3 region is CASSLVGTQNYGYTF. The CDR3 DNA sequence: TGTGCCAGCAGTTTGGTCGGGACACAGAACTATGGCTACACCTTC. The rearrangement links TRBV28 to TRBJ1-2; D may be TRBD1 (6 bases). Per germline, CDR1 MDHEN and CDR2 SYDVKM. The CDR3 consists of 15 residues. Trimming shortened V by 3 bases and J by 2 bases, and 13 bases separated the two germline ends.

CDR3 region: CASSLEGGQPQHF. In DNA form, the CDR3 reads TGTGCCAGCAGCTTAGAGGGAGGCCAGCCCCAGCATTTT. The rearrangement joins TRBV7-9 to TRBJ1-5; D is unresolved. The germline V gene encodes CDR1 SEHNR and CDR2 FQNEAQ (reference sequence). The CDR3 is 13 amino acids. Trimming removed 1 base at V and 7 bases at J, with 8 bases between.

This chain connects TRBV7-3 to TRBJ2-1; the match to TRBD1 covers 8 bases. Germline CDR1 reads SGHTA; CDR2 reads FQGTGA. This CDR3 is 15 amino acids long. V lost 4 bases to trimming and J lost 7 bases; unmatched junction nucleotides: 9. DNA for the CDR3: TGTGCCAGCAGCTCCCGACAGGGGTTAATAAATGAGCAGTTCTTC. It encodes CASSSRQGLINEQFF.

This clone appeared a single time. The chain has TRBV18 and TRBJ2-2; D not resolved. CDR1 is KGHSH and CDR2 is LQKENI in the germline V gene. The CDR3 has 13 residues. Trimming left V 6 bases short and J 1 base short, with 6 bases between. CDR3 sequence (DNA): TGTGCCAGCTCCCTCGGGAACACCGGGGAGCTGTTTTTT. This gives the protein CASSLGNTGELFF.

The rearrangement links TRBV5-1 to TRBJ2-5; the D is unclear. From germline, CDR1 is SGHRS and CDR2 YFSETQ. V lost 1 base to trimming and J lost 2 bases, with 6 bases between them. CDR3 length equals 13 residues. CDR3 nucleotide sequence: TGCGCCAGCAGCTTGACAGTTCAAGAGACCCAGTACTTC. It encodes CASSLTVQETQYF.

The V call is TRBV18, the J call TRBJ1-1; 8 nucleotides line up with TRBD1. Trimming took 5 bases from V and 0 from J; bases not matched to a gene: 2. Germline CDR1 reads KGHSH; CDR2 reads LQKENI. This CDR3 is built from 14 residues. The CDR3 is CASSTGGMNTEAFF. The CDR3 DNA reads TGTGCCAGCTCAACAGGGGGTATGAACACTGAAGCTTTCTTT. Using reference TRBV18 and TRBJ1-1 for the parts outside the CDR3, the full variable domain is NAGVMQNPRHLVRRRGQEARLRCSPMKGHSHVYWYRQLPEEGLKFMVYLQKENIIDESGMPKERFSAEFPKEGPSILRIQQVVRGDSAAYFCASSTGGMNTEAFFGQGTRLTVV.

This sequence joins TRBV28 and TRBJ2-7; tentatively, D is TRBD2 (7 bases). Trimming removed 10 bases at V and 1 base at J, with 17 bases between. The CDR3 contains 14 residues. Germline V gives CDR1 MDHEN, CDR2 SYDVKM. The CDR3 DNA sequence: TGTGCCACAACCCCGGGGGGCATATCCTACGAGCAGTACTTC. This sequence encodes CATTPGGISYEQYF.

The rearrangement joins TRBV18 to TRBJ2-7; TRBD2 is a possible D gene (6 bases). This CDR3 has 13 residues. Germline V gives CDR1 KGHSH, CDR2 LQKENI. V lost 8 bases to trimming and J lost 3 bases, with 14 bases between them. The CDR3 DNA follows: TGTGCCAGCGCCCGGGACTTATACTACGAGCAGTACTTC. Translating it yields CASARDLYYEQYF. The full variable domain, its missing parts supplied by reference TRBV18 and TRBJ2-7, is NAGVMQNPRHLVRRRGQEARLRCSPMKGHSHVYWYRQLPEEGLKFMVYLQKENIIDESGMPKERFSAEFPKEGPSILRIQQVVRGDSAAYFCASARDLYYEQYFGPGTRLTVT.